The 18 T cell receptor beta chains below come from one sample, sequenced in a study of regulatory T cells in long-lasting Graves disease. The time point denotes: newly diagnosed GD, antithyroid drugs for less than 3 months. With RNA extracted from PBMCs as input, the TCR library was made. Arm-PCR of CDR3 regions and iRepertoire HTBI primers were the basis on which TCR beta libraries were built. TCRdb re-derived calls from the multiplex PCR reads in MiXCR, one entry per CDR3 protein. This table holds 380,000 or so distinct CDR3 sequences, roughly 15% found once. The data also belong to a second study, concerning T cells in Graves' hyperthyroidism and ophthalmopathy.

The sample consisted of peripheral blood mononuclear cells (PBMCs), taken at new diagnosis, from a patient treated with antithyroid drugs. The source is a woman under 30 with Graves disease.

V and J are TRBV3-1 and TRBJ1-1; 10 bases map to TRBD1. Germline trimming cut 5 bases from V and 6 bases from J; bases unmatched to any gene: 3. Germline assignment: CDR1 LGHDT and CDR2 YNNKEL (reference sequence). The CDR3 spans 13 residues. The CDR3 nucleotides are TGTGCCAGCAGCGTAGGGACAGGGGCTGAAGCTTTCTTT. It specifies CASSVGTGAEAFF.

This clonotype has at least ten counts. CDR3 region: CSARQLQETQYF. DNA of the CDR3: TGCAGTGCTCGACAACTCCAAGAGACCCAGTACTTC. The chain employs TRBV20-1 and TRBJ2-5; D is ambiguous. The CDR3 is 12 residues long. The V gene's germline CDR1 is DFQATT and CDR2 SNEGSKA (reference sequence). Trimming shortened V by 5 bases and J by 1 base, and 8 bases separated the two germline ends.

This clonotype appeared many times. The chain is built from TRBV6-2 or TRBV6-3 and TRBJ1-1; D is uncertain. The CDR3 consists of 14 residues. Germline V gene data show CDR1 as MNHEY and CDR2 as SVGEGT. V dropped 6 bases and J dropped 1 base, with 12 bases sitting between them. DNA for the CDR3: TGTGCCAGCAGCGAAACAAGGAGGAACACTGAAGCTTTCTTT. It yields the protein CASSETRRNTEAFF.

This clonotype was counted a few times. In nucleotides, the CDR3 is TGTGCCAGCAGTCAAGGGACATATAACACCATATATTTT. This encodes CASSQGTYNTIYF. This chain joins TRBV28 and TRBJ1-3; D is perhaps TRBD1 (6 bases). CDR1 and CDR2 from the germline V gene are MDHEN and SYDVKM. This CDR3 is built from 13 residues. Trimming pared 5 bases from V and 7 bases from J, leaving 12 bases between.

This clonotype was seen many times. The chain is built from TRBV10-3 and TRBJ2-3; perhaps TRBD2 as D (6 bases). Germline assignment: CDR1 ENHRY and CDR2 SYGVKD. V shed 6 bases and J shed 0 bases, with 13 bases lying between them. The CDR3 has 15 residues. The CDR3 is CAIRLGRESTDTQYF. The CDR3 coding sequence is TGTGCCATCAGGCTCGGGCGGGAAAGCACAGATACGCAGTATTTT.

The CDR3 DNA follows: TGTGCCAGCAGCCCTACTAGAGTGGGTGAGCAGTTCTTC. This sequence encodes CASSPTRVGEQFF. V gene TRBV12-3 or TRBV12-4 combines with J gene TRBJ2-1; weak D call: TRBD2 (5 bases). This CDR3 region has 13 residues. Trimming removed 6 bases at V and 9 bases at J, with 15 bases between.

This clonotype was counted at least ten times. V and J are TRBV7-8 and TRBJ2-1, with D perhaps given as TRBD1 or TRBD2 (5 bases each). V was cut by 1 base and J by 7 bases, with 14 bases left in between. The germline CDR1 and CDR2 sequences are SGHVS and FQNEAQ. The CDR3 consists of 15 residues. DNA for the CDR3: TGTGCCAGCAGCTTAGGTTGGGGGATGAGGAATGAGCAGTTCTTC. Translation gives CASSLGWGMRNEQFF.

Regarding this clonotype: A far larger clone is one base from this, pointing to a likely read error. The V call is TRBV5-1, the J call TRBJ2-4, with 7 bases aligning to TRBD1. Germline V gene data show CDR1 as SGHRS and CDR2 as YFSETQ. The CDR3 has 14 amino acids. CDR3 protein: CASSSSTGNNELFF. The DNA of the CDR3 is TGCGCCAGCAGCTCTTCGACAGGGAACAATGAGCTGTTCTTC.

To note about this clonotype: This clone may be a read error of a much larger clone one base away. This chain uses TRBV5-5 with TRBJ2-2; D remains unclear. This CDR3 has 13 residues. Germline CDR1 reads SGHKS; CDR2 reads YYEKEE (reference sequence). The V gene lost 3 bases and the J gene lost 7 bases, with 10 bases spanning the gap. The CDR3 DNA reads TGTGCCAGCAGCTCAAGGGCGGACGGGGAGCTGTTTTTT. Residues: CASSSRADGELFF. Variable domain in full (rest from reference TRBV5-5 and TRBJ2-2): DAGVTQSPTHLIKTRGQQVTLRCSPISGHKSVSWYQQVLGQGPQFIFQYYEKEERGRGNFPDRFSARQFPNYSSELNVNALLLGDSALYLCASSSRADGELFFGEGSRLTVL.

The rearrangement links TRBV4-1 to TRBJ2-2; D is unresolved. CDR3 length: 15 residues. V lost 1 base and J 4 bases, leaving 10 bases between the germline ends. Germline assignment: CDR1 MGHRA and CDR2 YSYEKL. Here the CDR3 DNA reads TGCGCCAGCAGCCAAGTTTCCGGCCCCACCGGGGAGCTGTTTTTT. It yields the protein CASSQVSGPTGELFF.

This clonotype was detected ten times or more. The chain combines TRBV18 with TRBJ2-3, with D unresolved. The V and J ends lost 3 bases and 6 bases respectively, with 13 bases between them. Germline CDR1 reads KGHSH; CDR2 reads LQKENI. This CDR3 is built from 14 residues. Written as DNA, the CDR3 is TGTGCCAGCTCACCCCCAGCAAGAGCGGATACGCAGTATTTT. Translating it yields CASSPPARADTQYF.

In this sample, this clonotype turned up many times. The rearrangement joins TRBV5-1 to TRBJ2-7; D uncertain. CDR3 length: 13 amino acids. Looked up from germline, CDR1 is SGHRS and CDR2 is YFSETQ. V lost 3 bases and J lost 1, with 8 bases in between. CDR3 DNA: TGCGCCAGCAGCTCGACTGTTTCCTACGAGCAGTACTTC. This sequence encodes CASSSTVSYEQYF.

In this sample, this clonotype turned up many times. The CDR3 DNA is TGCAGTGCTCCAGGTGGGACAGGGGCTCACCACGAGCAGTACTTC. It specifies CSAPGGTGAHHEQYF. This chain connects TRBV20-1 to TRBJ2-7; 10 nucleotides agree with TRBD1. CDR1 and CDR2 (germline): DFQATT, SNEGSKA (reference sequence). V trimming: 5 bases; J trimming: 5 bases; junction bases outside the gene matches: 12. This CDR3 has 15 amino acids.

This clonotype was observed a few times. CDR3 in amino acids: CASSQDQTVRWETQYF. The CDR3 DNA is TGCGCCAGCAGCCAAGATCAGACAGTCCGTTGGGAGACCCAGTACTTC. The chain uses TRBV4-1 and TRBJ2-5, with TRBD1 as a possible D gene (5 bases). CDR3 size: 16 residues. The germline V gene has CDR1 MGHRA and CDR2 YSYEKL. V was cut by 0 bases and J by 5 bases, with 16 bases left in between.

V and J are TRBV6-1 and TRBJ2-5; 8 positions agree with TRBD1. Germline loops: CDR1 MNHNS, CDR2 SASEGT. The CDR3 totals 15 residues. V shed 6 bases, J shed 7 bases, and the junction held 13 bases outside the gene matches. The CDR3 loop reads CASRVRQGLLGTQYF. CDR3 coding DNA: TGTGCCAGCAGAGTCAGACAGGGGCTACTAGGGACCCAGTACTTC.

The V and J genes are TRBV6-5 and TRBJ2-2; 7 bases align to TRBD1. Germline CDR1 is MNHEY and CDR2 is SVGAGI. V trimming: 4 bases; J trimming: 5 bases; junction bases outside the gene matches: 7. This CDR3 is built from 15 residues. In DNA form, the CDR3 reads TGTGCCAGCAGTTGGCAGGGGGTCCGGACCGGGGAGCTGTTTTTT. Residues: CASSWQGVRTGELFF.

This clonotype was seen ten or more times. V and J are TRBV11-2 and TRBJ2-1; 11 bases are shared with TRBD2. V gave up 4 bases and J gave up 9 bases; unmatched junction bases: 8. The CDR3 is made up of 15 amino acids. Germline values: CDR1 SGHAT, CDR2 FQNNGV. The CDR3 sequence: CASSSVAGGLGEQFF. Written as DNA, the CDR3 is TGTGCCAGCAGCTCCGTAGCGGGGGGGCTCGGTGAGCAGTTCTTC.

This clonotype has a single count. This chain uses TRBV27 with TRBJ1-6; TRBD1 agrees at 8 bases. CDR1 and CDR2 from the germline V gene are MNHEY and SMNVEV (reference sequence). CDR3 length: 14 residues. The V segment lost 6 bases and the J segment 8 bases; nucleotides outside the gene matches: 6. As DNA, the CDR3 is TGTGCCAGCAGCTTAGACAGGGGAGATTCACCCCTCCACTTT. Translating gives CASSLDRGDSPLHF.